Each of the 21 T cell receptor beta chains below was sequenced from the same sample in a study of blood T cell repertoires in COVID-19. Clones were read by immunoSEQ multiplex PCR, and TCRdb kept only the in-frame ones, dropping some. Counted here are about 40,000 clones, roughly 92% occurring once; the ten biggest clones make up approximately 9%. The sequencing sample was made of peripheral blood. Receptors originate from a man over 45 with active COVID-19.

CDR3 sequence reads: CASNGGDIQYF. The CDR3 DNA follows: TGTGCCAGCAACGGCGGAGACATTCAGTACTTC. The V gene is TRBV28, the J gene TRBJ2-4; D call uncertain. Germline CDR1 MDHEN, CDR2 SYDVKM. The V end lost 7 bases, the J end lost 8 bases, and 9 bases lay between the germline ends. The CDR3 is made up of 11 amino acids.

This clone was recorded once. This sequence joins TRBV19 and TRBJ2-2, with TRBD1 as a possible D gene (5 bases). Trimming removed 7 bases at V and 7 bases at J, with 10 bases between. This CDR3 has 12 amino acids. In germline, CDR1 is LNHDA, CDR2 SQIVND (reference sequence). CDR3 sequence (DNA): TGTGCCAGTAATCGGCAGGGCGGGGAGCTGTTTTTT. Translation: CASNRQGGELFF.

The chain recombines TRBV6-5 with TRBJ2-7, with 7 bases lining up with TRBD1. This CDR3 region has 13 residues. Germline CDR1 MNHEY, CDR2 SVGAGI. V lost 2 bases to trimming and J lost 6 bases; unmatched junction nucleotides: 4. The CDR3 region is CASSYRQGSEQYF. In DNA form, the CDR3 reads TGTGCCAGCAGTTACCGACAGGGTAGCGAGCAGTACTTC.

The V gene is TRBV11-3, the J gene TRBJ2-7; D call uncertain. CDR1 is SGHNT and CDR2 is YENEEA in the germline V gene. V was clipped by 5 bases and J by 9 bases, with 8 bases between them. This CDR3 is 10 amino acids long. Written as DNA, the CDR3 is TGTGCCAGCAGCCCCACGGGGCAGTACTTC. Protein product: CASSPTGQYF. Full variable domain (missing parts from reference TRBV11-3 and TRBJ2-7): EAGVVQSPRYKIIEKKQPVAFWCNPISGHNTLYWYLQNLGQGPELLIRYENEEAVDDSQLPKDRFSAERLKGVDSTLKIQPAELGDSAVYLCASSPTGQYFGPGTRLTVT.

The chain links TRBV28 to TRBJ1-1; 7 bases are a match to TRBD1. The CDR3 spans 13 residues. Trimming cost V 8 bases and J 0 bases; bases outside gene matches: 3. Germline assignment: CDR1 MDHEN and CDR2 SYDVKM. In nucleotides, the CDR3 is TGTGCCAGCCAGACAGGGATGAACACTGAAGCTTTCTTT. Its translation is CASQTGMNTEAFF.

This clone has a single count. The chain is built from TRBV19 and TRBJ1-1; D is possibly TRBD1 (5 bases). Germline V CDR1 and CDR2: LNHDA, SQIVND (reference sequence). The CDR3 is 15 residues long. Trimming took 8 bases from V and 4 from J, leaving 20 bases between them. Here the CDR3 DNA reads TGTGCCAGTCGATCAAGCCAGCAGGGCGGCACTGAAGCTTTCTTT. Translation: CASRSSQQGGTEAFF.

The rearrangement joins TRBV28 to TRBJ2-4; D remains unclear. Germline V gene data show CDR1 as MDHEN and CDR2 as SYDVKM. The CDR3 is 11 amino acids. The ends were cut back, 3 bases at V and 12 bases at J, with 9 bases in the middle. CDR3 region: CASSLTRTQYF. The CDR3 region has the DNA TGTGCCAGCAGTTTGACTCGTACTCAGTACTTC. Combining the CDR3 with reference TRBV28 and TRBJ2-4 gives the whole variable domain DVKVTQSSRYLVKRTGEKVFLECVQDMDHENMFWYRQDPGLGLRLIYFSYDVKMKEKGDIPEGYSVSREKKERFSLILESASTNQTSMYLCASSLTRTQYFGAGTRLSVL.

The rearrangement joins TRBV7-8 to TRBJ2-2; 7 positions agree with TRBD2. The CDR3 has 16 residues. Germline V gene lookup returns CDR1 SGHVS and CDR2 FQNEAQ. The junction had 9 bases not matched to a gene; V was cut back by 3 bases and J by 5 bases. CDR3 loop: CASSLMGRERTGELFF. The CDR3 DNA is TGTGCCAGCAGCTTGATGGGGCGGGAGAGGACCGGGGAGCTGTTTTTT.

The chain has TRBV5-1 and TRBJ2-7; 7 bases line up with TRBD1. The CDR3 spans 15 residues. J gave up 0 bases and V 0 bases, and 3 bases lay outside the gene matches. CDR1 is SGHRS and CDR2 is YFSETQ in the germline V gene. This CDR3 reads CASSLEGAVSYEQYF. The CDR3 DNA is TGCGCCAGCAGCTTGGAGGGGGCAGTCTCCTACGAGCAGTACTTC.

The CDR3 DNA reads TGTGCCAGCAGTGGACAGGGGTCCAATCAGCCCCAGCATTTT. Translating it yields CASSGQGSNQPQHF. The V gene is TRBV2, the J gene TRBJ1-5; 8 nucleotides line up with TRBD1. CDR1 SNHLY and CDR2 FYNNEI come from the germline V gene. The CDR3 runs 14 residues. V was clipped by 4 bases and J by 3 bases; unmatched bases: 2. Filled out from reference TRBV2 and TRBJ1-5, the complete variable domain reads EPEVTQTPSHQVTQMGQEVILRCVPISNHLYFYWYRQILGQKVEFLVSFYNNEISEKSEIFDDQFSVERPDGSNFTLKIRSTKLEDSAMYFCASSGQGSNQPQHFGDGTRLSIL.

This clone was seen a handful of times. V gene TRBV12-3 or TRBV12-4 combines with J gene TRBJ2-7; D is uncertain. V lost 2 bases and J lost 5, with 10 bases in between. The CDR3 runs to 13 residues. The CDR3 region has the DNA TGTGCCAGCAGTTTATCTGGCATGGACGAGCAGTACTTC. It codes for CASSLSGMDEQYF.

The genes are TRBV29-1 and TRBJ2-3; 10 bases map to TRBD1. The trim removed 6 bases at V and 1 base at J, leaving 7 bases unmatched. This CDR3 is built from 15 residues. CDR1 is SQVTM, CDR2 ANQGSEA, per germline. The CDR3 coding sequence is TGCAGCGTCGCCGACAGGGGGCGACGCACAGATACGCAGTATTTT. The encoded protein is CSVADRGRRTDTQYF.

This clone was found a few times. The genes are TRBV7-8 and TRBJ1-5; D remains unclear. Trimming took off 5 bases at V and 1 base at J, with 9 bases between the two ends. The CDR3 is 14 amino acids. CDR1 SGHVS and CDR2 FQNEAQ come from the germline V gene. CDR3 protein: CASSLAISNQPQHF. CDR3 in DNA: TGTGCCAGCAGCCTGGCCATAAGCAATCAGCCCCAGCATTTT.

The rearrangement joins TRBV6-4 to TRBJ1-5, with D tentatively TRBD1 (5 bases). Trimming took 7 bases from V and 2 from J, leaving 9 bases between them. Per the germline V gene, CDR1 is MRHNA and CDR2 is SNTAGT. There are 13 residues in the CDR3. Here the CDR3 reads CASMEQGNQPQHF. The CDR3 bases are TGTGCCAGCATGGAACAGGGCAATCAGCCCCAGCATTTT.

The chain links TRBV5-1 to TRBJ2-5, with TRBD2 identical over 13 bases. The CDR3 is 16 amino acids. V lost 3 bases and J lost 4; bases outside the gene matches: 6. Germline V gene data show CDR1 as SGHRS and CDR2 as YFSETQ. CDR3 loop: CASSSWTSGGLETQYF. The CDR3 DNA follows: TGCGCCAGCAGCTCCTGGACTAGCGGGGGTCTAGAGACCCAGTACTTC.

The J gene is TRBJ1-1, the V gene TRBV5-1; maybe TRBD1 (6 bases). CDR3 length equals 13 residues. Looked up from germline, CDR1 is SGHRS and CDR2 is YFSETQ. V was cut by 7 bases and J by 6 bases, with 16 bases left in between. For the CDR3, the DNA is TGCGCCAGCTCCACCCCAGGGGTCGCTGAAGCTTTCTTT. Residues: CASSTPGVAEAFF.

The chain joins TRBV30 to TRBJ2-7; TRBD1 aligns across 9 bases. The germline gives CDR1 GTSNPN, CDR2 SVGIG (reference sequence). The CDR3 extends over 14 amino acids. V was clipped by 2 bases and J by 5 bases; unmatched bases: 7. The CDR3 DNA reads as TGTGCCTGGAGTCACGGACAGGGGAAAAACGAGCAGTACTTC. Translation: CAWSHGQGKNEQYF.

Comments on this clone: Other DNA sequences from this sample encode an identical CDR3 as well. V usage is TRBV6-1 and J usage is TRBJ2-7; 9 positions match TRBD1. The CDR3 spans 14 residues. The germline V gene has CDR1 MNHNS and CDR2 SASEGT. Unmatched junction bases numbered 5, after V lost 2 bases and J lost 6 bases. CDR3: CASSEPGQGSEQYF. The CDR3 DNA reads TGTGCCAGCAGTGAACCGGGACAGGGCTCCGAGCAGTACTTC.

The J gene is TRBJ2-3, the V gene TRBV10-1, with 14 bases aligning to TRBD2. The trim removed 0 bases at V and 3 bases at J, leaving 5 bases unmatched. CDR1 is WNHNN and CDR2 is SYGVQD in the germline V gene (reference sequence). This CDR3 comprises 18 residues. CDR3 amino acids: CASSESGTSGSGTDTQYF. CDR3 DNA sequence: TGCGCCAGCAGTGAGTCGGGGACTAGCGGGAGCGGGACAGATACGCAGTATTTT.

V and J are TRBV2 and TRBJ2-1, with TRBD1 identical over 7 bases. With 5 bases clipped from V and 1 base from J, the junction kept 2 bases outside the gene matches. This CDR3 has 14 residues. Germline V gives CDR1 SNHLY, CDR2 FYNNEI. Written as DNA, the CDR3 is TGTGCCAGCAGTAGACAGGGTTCCTACAATGAGCAGTTCTTC. This sequence encodes CASSRQGSYNEQFF.

The chain carries TRBV18 and TRBJ1-5; possibly TRBD1 for D (6 bases). The V gene's germline CDR1 is KGHSH and CDR2 LQKENI. This CDR3 is built from 18 residues. V was pared by 4 bases and J by 0 bases, with 19 bases between. CDR3 bases: TGTGCCAGCTCACTCAACCGGGGGGGCGCTTATAGCAATCAGCCCCAGCATTTT. As protein: CASSLNRGGAYSNQPQHF.